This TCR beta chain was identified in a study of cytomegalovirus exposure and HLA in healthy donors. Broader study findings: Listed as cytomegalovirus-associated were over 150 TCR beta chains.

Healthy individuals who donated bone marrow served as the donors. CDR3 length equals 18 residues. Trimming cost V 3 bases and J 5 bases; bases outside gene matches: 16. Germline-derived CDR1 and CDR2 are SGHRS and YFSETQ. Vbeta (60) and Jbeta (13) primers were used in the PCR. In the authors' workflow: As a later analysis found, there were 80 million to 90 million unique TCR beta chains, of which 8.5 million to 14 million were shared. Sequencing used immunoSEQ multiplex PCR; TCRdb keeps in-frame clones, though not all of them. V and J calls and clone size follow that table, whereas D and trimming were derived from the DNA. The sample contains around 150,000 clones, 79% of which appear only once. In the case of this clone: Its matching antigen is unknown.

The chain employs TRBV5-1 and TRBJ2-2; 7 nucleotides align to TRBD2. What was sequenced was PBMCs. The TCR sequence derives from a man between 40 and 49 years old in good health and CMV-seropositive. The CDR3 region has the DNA TGCGCCAGCAGCTGGGACCTGGGGGGGTCGCTTTATACCGGGGAGCTGTTTTTT. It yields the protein CASSWDLGGSLYTGELFF.